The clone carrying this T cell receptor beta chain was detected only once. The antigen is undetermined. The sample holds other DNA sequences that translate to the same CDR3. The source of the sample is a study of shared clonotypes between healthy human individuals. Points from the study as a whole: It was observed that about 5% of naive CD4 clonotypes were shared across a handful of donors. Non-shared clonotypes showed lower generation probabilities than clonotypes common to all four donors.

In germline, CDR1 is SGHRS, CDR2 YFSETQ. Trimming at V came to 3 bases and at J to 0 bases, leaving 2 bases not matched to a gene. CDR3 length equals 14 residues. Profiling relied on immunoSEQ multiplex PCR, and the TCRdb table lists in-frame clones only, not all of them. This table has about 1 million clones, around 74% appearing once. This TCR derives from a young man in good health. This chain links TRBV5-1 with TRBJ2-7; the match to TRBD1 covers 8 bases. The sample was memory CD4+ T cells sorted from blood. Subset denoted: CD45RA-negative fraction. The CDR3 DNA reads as TGCGCCAGCAGCTCCACAGGGGGCTCCTACGAGCAGTACTTC. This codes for CASSSTGGSYEQYF.